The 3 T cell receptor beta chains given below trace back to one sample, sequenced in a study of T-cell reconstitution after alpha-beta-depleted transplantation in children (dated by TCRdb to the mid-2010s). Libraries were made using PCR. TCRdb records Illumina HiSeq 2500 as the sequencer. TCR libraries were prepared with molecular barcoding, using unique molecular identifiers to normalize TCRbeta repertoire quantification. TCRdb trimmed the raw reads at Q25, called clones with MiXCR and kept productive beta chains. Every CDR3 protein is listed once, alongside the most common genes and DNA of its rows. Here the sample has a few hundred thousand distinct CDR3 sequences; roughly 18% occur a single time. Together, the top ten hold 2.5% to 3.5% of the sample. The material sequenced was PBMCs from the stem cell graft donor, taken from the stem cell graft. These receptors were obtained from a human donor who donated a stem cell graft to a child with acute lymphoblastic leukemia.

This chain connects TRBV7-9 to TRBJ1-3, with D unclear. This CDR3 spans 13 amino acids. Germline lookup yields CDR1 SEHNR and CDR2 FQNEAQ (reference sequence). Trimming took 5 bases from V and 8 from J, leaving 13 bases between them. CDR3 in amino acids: CASSPMSRHTIYF. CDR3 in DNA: TGTGCCAGCAGCCCCATGTCCCGGCACACCATATATTTT.

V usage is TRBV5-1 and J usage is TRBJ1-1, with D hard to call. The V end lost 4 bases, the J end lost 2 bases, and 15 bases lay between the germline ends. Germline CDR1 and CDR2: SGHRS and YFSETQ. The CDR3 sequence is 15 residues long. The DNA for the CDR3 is TGCGCCAGCAGCCTGTTTACCACGGGTAACACTGAAGCTTTCTTT. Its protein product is CASSLFTTGNTEAFF.

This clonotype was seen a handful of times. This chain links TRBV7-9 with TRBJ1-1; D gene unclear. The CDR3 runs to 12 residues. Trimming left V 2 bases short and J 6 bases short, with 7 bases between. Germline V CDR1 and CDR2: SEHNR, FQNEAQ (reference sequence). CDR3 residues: CASSLSGSEAFF. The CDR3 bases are TGTGCCAGCAGCTTAAGCGGGTCTGAAGCTTTCTTT.